This T cell receptor beta chain was found in a study of Graves' ophthalmopathy and Graves' hyperthyroidism. In the study overall: Being free of ophthalmopathy for 18 months of follow-up defined stable hyperthyroidism. Study-level points and caveats: Among expanded thyroid clonotypes above 0.001 frequency, most also occurred in blood.

V was clipped by 5 bases and J by 4 bases, with 14 bases between them. Germline CDR1 reads MNHNY; CDR2 reads SVGAGI (reference sequence). This CDR3 has 14 amino acids. RNA transcripts yielded amplified TCR beta CDR3 regions. The library came from an HTBI-primed first-round RT-PCR and a second-round multiplex PCR. TCRdb called the multiplex PCR reads again in MiXCR, with one record for every CDR3 protein. Among roughly 1.1 million distinct CDR3 sequences listed, 35% to 45% were seen once. A few counts support this clonotype. Its specificity is not known. This sequence was found in an adult man with Graves' hyperthyroidism. Sequences were obtained from peripheral blood or thyroid tissue (not recorded which). The rearrangement uses TRBV6-6 and TRBJ2-5; D may correspond to TRBD1 or TRBD2 (5 bases each). The CDR3 DNA is TGTGCCAGCAGTCCCGGGACCCACGGAGAGACCCAGTACTTC. Translation gives CASSPGTHGETQYF.